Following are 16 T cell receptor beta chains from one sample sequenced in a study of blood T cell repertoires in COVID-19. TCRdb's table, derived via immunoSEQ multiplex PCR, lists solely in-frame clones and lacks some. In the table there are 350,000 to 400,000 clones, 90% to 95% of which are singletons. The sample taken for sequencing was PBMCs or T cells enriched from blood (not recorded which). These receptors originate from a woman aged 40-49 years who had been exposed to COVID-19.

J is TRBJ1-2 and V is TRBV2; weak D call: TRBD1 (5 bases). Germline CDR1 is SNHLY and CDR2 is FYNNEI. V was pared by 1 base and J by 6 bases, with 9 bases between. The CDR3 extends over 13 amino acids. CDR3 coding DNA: TGTGCCAGCAGTGAAGGCAGGGCGAATGGCTACACCTTC. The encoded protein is CASSEGRANGYTF.

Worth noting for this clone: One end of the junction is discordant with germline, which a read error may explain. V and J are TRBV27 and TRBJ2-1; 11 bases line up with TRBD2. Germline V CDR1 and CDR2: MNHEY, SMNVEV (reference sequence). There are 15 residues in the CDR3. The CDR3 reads CASGFSGRARGEQFF. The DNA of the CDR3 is TGTGCCAGCGGTTTTAGCGGGAGGGCCAGGGGTGAGCAGTTCTTC.

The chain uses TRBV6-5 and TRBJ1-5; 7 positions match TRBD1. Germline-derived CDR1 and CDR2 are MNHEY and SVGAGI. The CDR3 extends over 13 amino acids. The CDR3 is CATDREGNQPQHF. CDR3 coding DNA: TGTGCTACCGACAGGGAGGGCAATCAGCCCCAGCATTTT.

Written as DNA, the CDR3 is TGTGCCAGCATGGGGAGTGTCGGCGGGGGCCCTCGGGGCACCGGGGAGCTGTTTTTT. Its protein is CASMGSVGGGPRGTGELFF. The chain carries TRBV11-2 and TRBJ2-2; the D gene is possibly TRBD2 (7 bases). Germline V gives CDR1 SGHAT, CDR2 FQNNGV. Trimming left V 7 bases short and J 4 bases short, with 28 bases between. The CDR3 has 19 residues. Full variable domain (missing parts from reference TRBV11-2 and TRBJ2-2): EAGVAQSPRYKIIEKRQSVAFWCNPISGHATLYWYQQILGQGPKLLIQFQNNGVVDDSQLPKDRFSAERLKGVDSTLKIQPAKLEDSAVYLCASMGSVGGGPRGTGELFFGEGSRLTVL.

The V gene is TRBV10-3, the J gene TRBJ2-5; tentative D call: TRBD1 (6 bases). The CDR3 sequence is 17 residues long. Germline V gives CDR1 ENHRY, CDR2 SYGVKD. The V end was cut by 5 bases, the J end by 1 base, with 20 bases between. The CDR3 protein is CAISRTQQGMSQETQYF. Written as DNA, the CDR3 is TGTGCCATCAGTCGAACCCAACAGGGTATGAGCCAAGAGACCCAGTACTTC.

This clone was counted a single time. CDR3 in DNA: TGTGCCAGCAGCTTAGCGTACGGGCAGCCCCAGCATTTT. Residues: CASSLAYGQPQHF. This chain joins TRBV7-9 and TRBJ1-5; D gene ambiguous. Trimming pared 0 bases from V and 7 bases from J, leaving 7 bases between. The germline CDR1 and CDR2 sequences are SEHNR and FQNEAQ (reference sequence). There are 13 residues in the CDR3.

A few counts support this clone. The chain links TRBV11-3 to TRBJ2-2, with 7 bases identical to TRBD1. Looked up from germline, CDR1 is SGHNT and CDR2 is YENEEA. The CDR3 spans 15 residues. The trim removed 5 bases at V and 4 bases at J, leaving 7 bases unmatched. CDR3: CASSPSGTATGELFF. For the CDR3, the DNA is TGTGCCAGCAGCCCATCCGGGACAGCCACCGGGGAGCTGTTTTTT.

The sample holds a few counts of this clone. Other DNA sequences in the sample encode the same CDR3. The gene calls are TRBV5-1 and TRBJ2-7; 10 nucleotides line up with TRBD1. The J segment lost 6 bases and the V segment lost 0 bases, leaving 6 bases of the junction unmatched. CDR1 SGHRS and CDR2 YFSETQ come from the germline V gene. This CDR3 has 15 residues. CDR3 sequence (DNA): TGCGCCAGCAGCTTGGCGGGACAGGGGTTAGGCGAGCAGTACTTC. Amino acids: CASSLAGQGLGEQYF.

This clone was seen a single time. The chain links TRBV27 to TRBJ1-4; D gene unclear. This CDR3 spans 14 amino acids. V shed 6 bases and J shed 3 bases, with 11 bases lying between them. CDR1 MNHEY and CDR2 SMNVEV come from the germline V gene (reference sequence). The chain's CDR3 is CASSSGISNEKLFF. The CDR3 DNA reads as TGTGCCAGCAGCTCCGGGATCTCTAATGAAAAACTGTTTTTT.

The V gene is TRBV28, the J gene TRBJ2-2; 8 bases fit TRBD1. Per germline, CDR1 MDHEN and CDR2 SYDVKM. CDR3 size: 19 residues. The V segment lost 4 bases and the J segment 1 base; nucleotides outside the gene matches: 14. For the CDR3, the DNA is TGTGCCAGCAGTTCCCTATTTTCCTGGACAGGGAAGAACACCGGGGAGCTGTTTTTT. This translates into CASSSLFSWTGKNTGELFF.

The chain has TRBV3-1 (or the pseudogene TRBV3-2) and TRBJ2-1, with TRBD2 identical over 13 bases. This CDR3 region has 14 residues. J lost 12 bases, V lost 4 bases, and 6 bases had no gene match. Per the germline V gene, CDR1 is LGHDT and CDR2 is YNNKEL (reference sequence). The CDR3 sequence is CASSRRTSGSAQFF. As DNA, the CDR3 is TGTGCCAGCAGCCGTAGGACTAGCGGGAGCGCGCAGTTCTTC.

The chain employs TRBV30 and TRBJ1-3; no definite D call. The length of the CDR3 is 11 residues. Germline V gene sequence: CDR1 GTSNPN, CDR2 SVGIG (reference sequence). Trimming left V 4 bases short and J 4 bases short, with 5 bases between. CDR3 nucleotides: TGTGCCTGGACTGCGGGAAACACCATATATTTT. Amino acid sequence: CAWTAGNTIYF.

CDR3 DNA sequence: TGTGCCAGCAGCCATTTCAATAGCGGGGGAATAGAGACCCAGTACTTC. Residues: CASSHFNSGGIETQYF. The rearrangement joins TRBV14 to TRBJ2-5; 9 bases fit TRBD2. The CDR3 sequence is 16 residues long. The ends lost 3 bases at V and 4 bases at J; junction bases unmatched: 9. CDR1 and CDR2 from the germline V gene are SGHDN and FVKESK.

CDR3 sequence (DNA): TGTGCCAGCTCACCCACAAGGGGAGGCGAGCAGTACTTC. Translation: CASSPTRGGEQYF. The V gene is TRBV18, the J gene TRBJ2-7; D is perhaps TRBD2 (6 bases). Per germline, CDR1 KGHSH and CDR2 LQKENI. The ends were cut back, 3 bases at V and 6 bases at J, with 12 bases in the middle. The CDR3 covers 13 residues.

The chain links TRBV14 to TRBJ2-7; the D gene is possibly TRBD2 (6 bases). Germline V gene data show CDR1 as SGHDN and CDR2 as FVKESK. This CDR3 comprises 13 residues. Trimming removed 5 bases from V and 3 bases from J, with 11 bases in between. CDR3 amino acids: CASSRLGRYEQYF. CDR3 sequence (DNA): TGTGCCAGCAGCAGACTAGGCCGCTACGAGCAGTACTTC. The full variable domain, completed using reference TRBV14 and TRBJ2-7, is EAGVTQFPSHSVIEKGQTVTLRCDPISGHDNLYWYRRVMGKEIKFLLHFVKESKQDESGMPNNRFLAERTGGTYSTLKVQPAELEDSGVYFCASSRLGRYEQYFGPGTRLTVT.

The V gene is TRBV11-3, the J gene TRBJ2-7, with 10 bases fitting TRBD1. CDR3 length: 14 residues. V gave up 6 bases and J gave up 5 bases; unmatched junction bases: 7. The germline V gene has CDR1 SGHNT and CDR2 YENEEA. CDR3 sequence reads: CASRPRDRGNEQYF. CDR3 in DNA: TGTGCCAGCAGACCCCGGGACAGGGGCAACGAGCAGTACTTC.